The T cell receptor (beta chain) described here comes from a study of T cells after yellow fever vaccination. The study, taken as a whole, reports: Faster peaking, at day 5 versus 15, marked a secondary response that was weaker.

This clonotype was seen repeatedly, ten times or more. Its antigen is not identified. Germline-derived CDR1 and CDR2 are DFQATT and SNEGSKA (reference sequence). This CDR3 comprises 14 residues. The V segment lost 4 bases and the J segment 2 bases; nucleotides outside the gene matches: 5. Using its own MiXCR run on the 5' RACE reads, TCRdb lists one record per CDR3 protein. The profile shows more than 200,000 distinct CDR3 sequences, about 3.9% of them singletons. The chain uses TRBV20-1 and TRBJ2-3, with 8 bases identical to TRBD2. This sequence originates from a man between 18 and 35 years old who received the YFV17D yellow fever vaccine. Sequences were derived from PBMCs, sampled 15 days after the yellow fever booster vaccination. CDR3 loop: CSATSGGPTDTQYF. Written as DNA, the CDR3 is TGCAGTGCTACCAGCGGGGGCCCCACAGATACGCAGTATTTT.